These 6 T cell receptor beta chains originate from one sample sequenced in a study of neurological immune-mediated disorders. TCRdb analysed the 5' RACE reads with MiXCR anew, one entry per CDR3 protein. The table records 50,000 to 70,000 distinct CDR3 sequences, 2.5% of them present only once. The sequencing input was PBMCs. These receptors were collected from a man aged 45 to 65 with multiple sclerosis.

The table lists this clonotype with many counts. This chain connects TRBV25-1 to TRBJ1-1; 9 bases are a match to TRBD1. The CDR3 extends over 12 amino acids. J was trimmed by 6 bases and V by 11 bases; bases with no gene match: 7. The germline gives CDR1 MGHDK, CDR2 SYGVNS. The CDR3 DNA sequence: TGTGCCTCCCGGGACAGGGCCGCTGAAGCTTTCTTT. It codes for CASRDRAAEAFF.

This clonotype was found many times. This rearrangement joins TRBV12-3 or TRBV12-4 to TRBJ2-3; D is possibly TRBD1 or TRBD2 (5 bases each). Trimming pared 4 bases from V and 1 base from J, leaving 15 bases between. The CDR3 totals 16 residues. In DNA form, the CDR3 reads TGTGCCAGCAGTTCCCGCACGGGGCGGGGCACAGATACGCAGTATTTT. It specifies CASSSRTGRGTDTQYF.

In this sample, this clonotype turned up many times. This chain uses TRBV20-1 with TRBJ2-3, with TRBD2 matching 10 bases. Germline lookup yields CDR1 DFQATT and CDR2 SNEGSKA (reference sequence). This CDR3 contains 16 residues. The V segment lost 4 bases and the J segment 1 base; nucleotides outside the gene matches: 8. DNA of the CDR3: TGCAGTGCTACAAGCGGGGGGGCAGGCGGCACAGATACGCAGTATTTT. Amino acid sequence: CSATSGGAGGTDTQYF.

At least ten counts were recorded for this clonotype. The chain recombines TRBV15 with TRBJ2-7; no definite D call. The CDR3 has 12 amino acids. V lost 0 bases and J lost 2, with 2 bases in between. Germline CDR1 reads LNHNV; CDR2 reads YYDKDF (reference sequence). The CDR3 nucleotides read TGTGCCACCAGCAGAGATACCTACGAGCAGTACTTC. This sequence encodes CATSRDTYEQYF.

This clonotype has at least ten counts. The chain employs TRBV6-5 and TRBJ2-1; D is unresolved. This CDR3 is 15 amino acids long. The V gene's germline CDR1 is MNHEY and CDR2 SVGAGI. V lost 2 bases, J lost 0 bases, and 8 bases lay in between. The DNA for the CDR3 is TGTGCCAGCAGTTACCTGCCGAGCTCCTACAATGAGCAGTTCTTC. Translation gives CASSYLPSSYNEQFF.

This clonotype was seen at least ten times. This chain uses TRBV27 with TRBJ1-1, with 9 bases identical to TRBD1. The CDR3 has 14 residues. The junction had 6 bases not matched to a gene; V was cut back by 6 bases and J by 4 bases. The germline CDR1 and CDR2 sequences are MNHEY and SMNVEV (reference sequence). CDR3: CASRADRGGTEAFF. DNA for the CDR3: TGTGCCAGCAGGGCAGACAGGGGGGGCACTGAAGCTTTCTTT.